What follows is one T cell receptor (beta chain) and its context. This clonotype was counted ten times or more. It lacks a known antigen. It has no much larger one-base neighbor in the sample; base qualities were not kept. The label giving this sample's time point can be read as: newly diagnosed GD, antithyroid drugs for less than 3 months. For both TCR sequencing and RNA sequencing, RNA was extracted from PBMCs in TRIzol. Graves' disease was diagnosed according to American Thyroid Association guidelines. Patients for the study were recruited at an endocrinology department in Xi'an, China. Each patient gave about 9.1 milliliters of peripheral blood, collected in an EDTA anticoagulant tube. PBMCs were isolated by Ficoll Paque Plus density gradient separation without further T cell sorting. An Agilent 2100 Bioanalyzer and agarose gel were used to assess RNA quality, and a NanoDrop 2000 was used to measure RNA concentration.

The data are from a study of regulatory T cells in long-lasting Graves disease (dated by TCRdb to the early 2020s). About the study as a whole: Newly diagnosed Graves' disease patients had taken antithyroid drugs for less than 3 months. The study was registered as a clinical trial and conducted in China. A total of approximately 35 samples were covered by TCR sequencing, comprising about 13 persistent and roughly 20 newly diagnosed Graves' disease patients. Persistent Graves' disease patients were compared with newly diagnosed Graves' disease patients by peripheral blood TCR sequencing and RNA sequencing. Overall study outcomes, separate from this receptor: The authors acknowledged the small sample size as a limitation that may reduce accuracy. Persistent patients shared more public clonotypes among themselves (under 3,000) than newly diagnosed patients did (more than 850). Sequencing and analysis were limited to the TCR beta chain. Only peripheral blood was studied, because thyroid tissue, the primary lesion, was inaccessible. Compared with newly diagnosed patients, persistent Graves' disease patients had lower TCR Shannon entropy and fewer highly expanded clones, which suggests clonal expansion. TRBV28, TRBJ1-2 and TRBJ2-5 were preferentially used in persistent disease, while TRBV20-1 and TRBJ2-1 were favored in newly diagnosed disease.

The library was made by multiplex PCR. This sample was sequenced with an Illumina HiSeq 4000. TCR beta libraries were built with iRepertoire HTBI primers and Arm-PCR amplification of CDR3 regions. Before sequencing, the PCR products went through gel purification. On the authors' methods: Gene usage analysis of CDR3 amino acid clonotypes relied on the roughly 60 TRBV and 12 to 15 TRBJ segments identified across samples. COPE and FqMerger were used to merge filtered high-quality paired reads into contigs. BLAST was used to align contigs to the IMGT TRBV, TRBD and TRBJ reference genes, and CDR3 was defined following IMGT. Clonotypes above 0.1% frequency were classified as highly expanded clones. Shannon entropy served as the measure of repertoire diversity, while the Gini coefficient captured V-J evenness. A clonotype was considered public if more than one individual shared it. TCRdb reprocessing: public reads trimmed at Q25 with fastp, clones called with MiXCR, in-frame beta chains kept. One record per CDR3 amino acid sequence lists the most common genes and DNA. What appears here as the V and J calls and clone size reflects TCRdb's work, not the paper's. This sample lists about 620,000 distinct CDR3 sequences; 16% were detected once. The ten largest clones represent more than 15% of the sample.

CDR1 LGHDT and CDR2 YNNKEL are derived from the germline V gene (reference sequence). CDR3 length: 12 amino acids, cysteine to phenylalanine. The retained sequence is limited to the CDR3, 36 bases, with the frame set at the first base. The germline ends are 11 bases apart after V is trimmed by 8 bases and J by 4 bases. This sample also belongs to another study, concerning T cells in Graves' hyperthyroidism and ophthalmopathy. The second paper states: Stable Graves' hyperthyroidism was defined as no progression to ophthalmopathy during 18 months of follow-up. Hyperthyroidism patients were newly diagnosed, had a disease duration of under 2 months, and were aged 18 to 65 years. Any patient with an uncontrolled infection, another autoimmune disease, pregnancy or lactation was excluded. Diagnoses were based on clinical symptoms, serum thyroxine and TRAb, thyroid ultrasound and orbital computed tomography. The first round of RT-PCR for the TCR CDR3 was performed with the HTBI primer set and the Qiagen OneStep RT-PCR kit. Most expanded thyroid clonotypes (frequency above 0.001) were also detected in blood, suggesting blood repertoires may reflect thyroid immune responses. Ophthalmopathy was separated from stable hyperthyroidism by a 13 V-J signature model, with just over 85% sensitivity and 81% to 82% specificity obtained in cross-validation and 80%/75% obtained in testing. In validation, the model predicted progression to ophthalmopathy with around 71% sensitivity and roughly 72% specificity, a median of about 6 months before onset. A discovery cohort of fewer than 110 patients, approximately 45 with Graves' ophthalmopathy and under 60 with stable Graves' hyperthyroidism, was used to find distinguishing TCR V-J signatures. Prospective prediction of ophthalmopathy was tested in an independent validation cohort of approximately 19 hyperthyroidism patients and some 17 patients who later progressed to ophthalmopathy. The 90 or so discovery patients were randomly split 7:3 into training and test sets. In several Graves' hyperthyroidism patients, the study also compared T-cell repertoires from thyroid tissue with T-cell repertoires from blood. After sampling, hyperthyroidism patients received methimazole starting at 30 mg daily, and ophthalmopathy patients received high-dose intravenous methylprednisolone. Libraries were constructed in a second round of multiplex PCR, after which size selection and purification were performed. The libraries were sequenced on an Illumina HiSeq2000 using paired-end 100 bp reads. SOAPnuke was used to process the raw data, throwing out any read that contained adapters or uncalled bases, had a mean Phred below 15, or lacked an exact constant-primer or identifier match. High-quality paired reads were merged with COPE v1.2.5, and unique nucleotide sequences were defined as clonotypes. MiTCR v1.1 was used to align the clonotypes against IMGT TRBV, TRBD and TRBJ reference segments. The analysis was restricted to V-J combinations with a frequency above 0.0001, which together covered 99.2% of the repertoires. The TCS score was defined as the ratio of F50 (clonal expansion) to E x V (chaos), calculated using BLOSUM62-based TCRdist between CDR3 peptides within each V-J. Welch's t-statistics and random forest reduced 500 to 550 V-J features to 13, which were used in a naive Bayes classifier (R e1071). No statistical method was used to fix the sample size in advance, and group allocation was not hidden from the investigators. TCR Vbeta CDR3 sequencing of 130 to 150 peripheral blood samples (over 40 ophthalmopathy, about 80 hyperthyroidism and roughly 17 progressor patients) is reported in the paper.

The TCR sequence derives from a woman younger than 45 with Graves disease. Donor details come from another sample of the same person, matched by shared clones. This specimen consisted of peripheral blood mononuclear cells (PBMCs), obtained at new diagnosis, from a patient treated with antithyroid drugs. The chain joins TRBV3-1 to TRBJ1-1; the D gene identity is not certain. The DNA is TGTGCCAGCGGCCCTCGGGGCACTGAAGCTTTCTTT. It translates to CASGPRGTEAFF.